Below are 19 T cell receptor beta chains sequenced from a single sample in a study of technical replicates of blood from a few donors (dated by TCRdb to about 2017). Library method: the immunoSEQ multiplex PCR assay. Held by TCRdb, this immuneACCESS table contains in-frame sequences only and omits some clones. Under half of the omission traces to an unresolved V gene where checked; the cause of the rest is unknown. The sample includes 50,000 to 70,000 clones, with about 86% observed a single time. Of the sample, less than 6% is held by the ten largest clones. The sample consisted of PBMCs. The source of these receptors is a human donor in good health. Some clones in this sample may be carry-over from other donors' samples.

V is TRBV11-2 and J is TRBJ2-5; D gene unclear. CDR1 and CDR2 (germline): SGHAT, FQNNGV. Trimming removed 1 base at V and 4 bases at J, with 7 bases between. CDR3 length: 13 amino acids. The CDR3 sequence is CASSLARIETQYF. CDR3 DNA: TGTGCCAGCAGCTTAGCCAGGATAGAGACCCAGTACTTC.

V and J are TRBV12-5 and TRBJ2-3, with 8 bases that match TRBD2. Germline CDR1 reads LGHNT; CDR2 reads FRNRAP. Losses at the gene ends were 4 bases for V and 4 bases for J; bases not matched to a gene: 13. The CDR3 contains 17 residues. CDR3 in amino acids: CASGSEIWRGASDTQYF. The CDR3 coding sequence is TGTGCTAGTGGTTCGGAGATTTGGCGGGGGGCATCAGATACGCAGTATTTT.

CDR3 sequence reads: CASSLVAAFSNQPQHF. The CDR3 nucleotides are TGTGCCAGCAGCTTGGTAGCGGCTTTTAGCAATCAGCCCCAGCATTTT. This chain connects TRBV5-6 to TRBJ1-5; D is unclear. V lost 0 bases, J lost 0 bases, and 10 bases lay in between. Germline V CDR1 and CDR2: SGHDT, YYEEEE. This CDR3 has 16 amino acids.

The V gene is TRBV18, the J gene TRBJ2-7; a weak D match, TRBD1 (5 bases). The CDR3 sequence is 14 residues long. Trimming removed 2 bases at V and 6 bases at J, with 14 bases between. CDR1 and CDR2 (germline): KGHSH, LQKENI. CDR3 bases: TGTGCCAGCTCACCAGGGGCCCTCTTACCCGAGCAGTACTTC. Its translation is CASSPGALLPEQYF.

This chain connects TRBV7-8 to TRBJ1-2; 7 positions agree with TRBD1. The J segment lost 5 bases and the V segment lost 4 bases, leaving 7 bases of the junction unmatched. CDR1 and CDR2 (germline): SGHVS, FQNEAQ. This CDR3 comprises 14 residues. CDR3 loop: CASSSRDSGYGYTF. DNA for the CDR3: TGTGCCAGCAGCTCCCGGGACAGCGGGTATGGCTACACCTTC. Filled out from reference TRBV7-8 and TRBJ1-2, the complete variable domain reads GAGVSQSPRYKVAKRGQDVALRCDPISGHVSLFWYQQALGQGPEFLTYFQNEAQLDKSGLPSDRFFAERPEGSVSTLKIQRTQQEDSAVYLCASSSRDSGYGYTFGSGTRLTVV.

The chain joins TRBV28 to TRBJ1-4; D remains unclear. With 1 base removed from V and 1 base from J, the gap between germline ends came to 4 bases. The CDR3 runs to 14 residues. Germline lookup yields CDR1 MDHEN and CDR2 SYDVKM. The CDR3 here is CASSLYKTNEKLFF. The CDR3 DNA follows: TGTGCCAGCAGTTTATACAAAACTAATGAAAAACTGTTTTTT.

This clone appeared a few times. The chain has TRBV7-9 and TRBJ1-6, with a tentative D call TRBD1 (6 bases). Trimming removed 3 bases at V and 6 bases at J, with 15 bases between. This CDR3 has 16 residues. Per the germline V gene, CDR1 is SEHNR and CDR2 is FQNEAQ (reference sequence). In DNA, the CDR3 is TGTGCCAGCAGCTTGAACAGGGAGTTGTTTAATTCACCCCTCCACTTT. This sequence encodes CASSLNRELFNSPLHF.

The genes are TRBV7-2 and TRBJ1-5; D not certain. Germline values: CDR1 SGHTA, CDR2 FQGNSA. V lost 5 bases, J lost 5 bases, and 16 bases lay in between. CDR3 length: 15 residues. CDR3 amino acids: CASSPRGRVYQPQHF. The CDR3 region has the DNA TGTGCCAGCAGCCCGCGGGGAAGAGTCTATCAGCCCCAGCATTTT.

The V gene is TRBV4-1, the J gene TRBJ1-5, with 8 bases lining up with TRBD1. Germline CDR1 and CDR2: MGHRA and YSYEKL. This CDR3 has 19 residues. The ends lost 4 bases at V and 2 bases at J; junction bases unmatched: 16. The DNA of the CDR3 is TGCGCCAGCAGCCTCCCGGGACAGGAGAAATATTGGGGCAATCAGCCCCAGCATTTT. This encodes CASSLPGQEKYWGNQPQHF.

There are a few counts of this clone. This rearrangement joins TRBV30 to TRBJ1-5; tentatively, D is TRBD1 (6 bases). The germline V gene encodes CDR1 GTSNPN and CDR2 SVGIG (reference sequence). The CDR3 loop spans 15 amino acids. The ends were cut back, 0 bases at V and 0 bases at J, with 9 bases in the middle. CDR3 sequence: CAWSVTGYSNQPQHF. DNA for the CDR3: TGTGCCTGGAGTGTAACAGGGTATAGCAATCAGCCCCAGCATTTT.

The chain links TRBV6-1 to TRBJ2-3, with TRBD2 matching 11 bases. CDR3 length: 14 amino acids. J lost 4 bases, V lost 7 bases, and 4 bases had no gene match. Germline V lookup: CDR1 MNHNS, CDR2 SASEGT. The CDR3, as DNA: TGTGCCAGCAACGAACTAGCGGGAGCAGATACGCAGTATTTT. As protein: CASNELAGADTQYF.

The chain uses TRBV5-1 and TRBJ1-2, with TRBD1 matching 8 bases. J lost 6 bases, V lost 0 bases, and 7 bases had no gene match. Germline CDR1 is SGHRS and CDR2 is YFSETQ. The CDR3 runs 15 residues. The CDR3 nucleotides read TGCGCCAGCAGCTTGGACGGCAGGGGGCAGGATGGCTACACCTTC. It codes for CASSLDGRGQDGYTF.

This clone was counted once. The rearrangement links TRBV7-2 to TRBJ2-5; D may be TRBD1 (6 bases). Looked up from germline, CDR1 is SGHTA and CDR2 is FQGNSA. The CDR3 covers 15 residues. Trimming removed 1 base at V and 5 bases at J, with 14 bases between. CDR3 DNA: TGTGCCAGCAGCTTAGTACCCGGGACATGGGAGACCCAGTACTTC. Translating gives CASSLVPGTWETQYF.

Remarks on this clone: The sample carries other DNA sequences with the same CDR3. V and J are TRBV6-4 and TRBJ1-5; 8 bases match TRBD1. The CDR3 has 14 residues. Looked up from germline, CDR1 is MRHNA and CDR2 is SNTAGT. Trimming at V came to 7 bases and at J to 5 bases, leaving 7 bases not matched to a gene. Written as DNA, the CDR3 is TGTGCCAGCATGGTCGGACAGGGCGATCAGCCCCAGCATTTT. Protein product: CASMVGQGDQPQHF.

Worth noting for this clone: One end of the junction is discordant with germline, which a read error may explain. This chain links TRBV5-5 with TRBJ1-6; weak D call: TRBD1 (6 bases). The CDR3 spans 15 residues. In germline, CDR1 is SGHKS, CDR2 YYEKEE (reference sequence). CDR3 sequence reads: CASSLDTGFVLGNYF. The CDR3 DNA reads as TGTGCCAGCAGCTTGGATACAGGGTTTGTACTTGGAAACTACTTT.

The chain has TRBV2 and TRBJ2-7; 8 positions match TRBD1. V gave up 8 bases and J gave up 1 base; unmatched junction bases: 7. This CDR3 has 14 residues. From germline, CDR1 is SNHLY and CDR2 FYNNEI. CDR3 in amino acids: CASEGDRFSYEQYF. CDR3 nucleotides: TGTGCCAGCGAGGGGGACAGGTTTTCCTACGAGCAGTACTTC.

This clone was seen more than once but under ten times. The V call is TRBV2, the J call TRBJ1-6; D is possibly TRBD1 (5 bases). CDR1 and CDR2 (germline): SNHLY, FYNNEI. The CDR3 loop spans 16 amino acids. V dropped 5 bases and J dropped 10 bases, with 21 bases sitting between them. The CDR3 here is CASSTNSGGDGSPLHF. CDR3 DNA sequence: TGTGCCAGCAGTACCAATTCAGGAGGGGATGGGTCACCCCTCCACTTT.

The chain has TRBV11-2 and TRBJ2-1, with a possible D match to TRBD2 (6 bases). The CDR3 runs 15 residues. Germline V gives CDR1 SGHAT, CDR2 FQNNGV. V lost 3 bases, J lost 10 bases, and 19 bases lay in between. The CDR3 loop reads CASSLDEAGWREQFF. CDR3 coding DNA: TGTGCCAGCAGCTTGGACGAAGCGGGTTGGAGGGAGCAGTTCTTC.

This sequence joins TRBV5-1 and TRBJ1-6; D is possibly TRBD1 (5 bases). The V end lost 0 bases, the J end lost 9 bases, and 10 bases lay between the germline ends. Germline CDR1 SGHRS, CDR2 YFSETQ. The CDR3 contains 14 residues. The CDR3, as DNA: TGCGCCAGCAGCTTGGGGGGGGTCGGTTCACCCCTCCACTTT. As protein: CASSLGGVGSPLHF.